This is a list of T cell receptor beta chains from one sample in a study of cytomegalovirus exposure and HLA in healthy donors. TCRdb's copy holds only in-frame clones and misses some; the assay was immunoSEQ multiplex PCR. The sample has approximately 70,000 clones, 94% seen once; the top ten hold roughly 0.63%. Sequencing was performed on PBMCs. These receptors were collected from a woman aged 18-30 years in good health and CMV-seronegative. Both conserved end residues are part of each CDR3. A D gene is named only where the DNA matches it firmly. Clone size appears in some rows only: once, few, many, or a class for an expanded clone.

clone_size | j_call | d_call | v_call | cdr3_nt | cdr3_aa
once | TRBJ2-7 | TRBD2 | TRBV5-4 | TGTGCCAGCAGCTTGGATGCGGGGGACTCCTACGAGCAGTACTTC | CASSLDAGDSYEQYF
- | TRBJ2-1 | TRBD1 | TRBV6-1 | TGTGCCAGCAGTGAGGGGACAGGGGGCTATGAGCAGTTCTTC | CASSEGTGGYEQFF
- | TRBJ1-2 | - | TRBV5-1 | TGCGCCAGCAGCAGTGACATATCCGGCTATGGCTACACCTTC | CASSSDISGYGYTF
- | TRBJ1-2 | - | TRBV5-1 | TGCGCCAGCAGCTTGGGGGTCGGGGGGACAAGCTATGGCTACACCTTC | CASSLGVGGTSYGYTF
once | TRBJ1-2 | TRBD1 | TRBV27 | TGTGCCAGCAGTATTCGGACAGGGGGTGATCTGGGCTACACCTTC | CASSIRTGGDLGYTF
- | TRBJ2-2 | - | TRBV9 | TGTGCCAGCAGCGTAGCTGCCAGGCTGCCGACCGGGGAGCTGTTTTTT | CASSVAARLPTGELFF
- | TRBJ1-1 | TRBD1 | TRBV5-6 | TGTGCCAGCAGCCGATCCGGGACAGGGGGCACTGAAGCTTTCTTT | CASSRSGTGGTEAFF
- | TRBJ1-6 | - | TRBV19 | TGTGCCAGTACCGCGACAGGTTTTGATTCTTCACCCCTCCACTTT | CASTATGFDSSPLHF
- | TRBJ1-1 | TRBD1 | TRBV18 | TGTGCCAGCTCACTACAGGGGGCGATGAACACTGAAGCTTTCTTT | CASSLQGAMNTEAFF
- | TRBJ1-1 | TRBD1 | TRBV5-8 | TGTGCCAGCAGCCAGACAGGGATGAACACTGAAGCTTTCTTT | CASSQTGMNTEAFF
- | TRBJ1-1 | - | TRBV2 | TGTGCCAGCAGTGAGGCCAGGGTGAACACTGAAGCTTTCTTT | CASSEARVNTEAFF
- | TRBJ2-7 | - | TRBV19 | TGTGCCAGTAGTTCTACCCCGTACTTC | CASSSTPYF
- | TRBJ1-3 | TRBD1 | TRBV5-1 | TGCGCCAGCAGCTTGTTAGGAAAGGGGGCCCGGATGCCCGAATATTTT | CASSLLGKGARMPEYF
- | TRBJ2-3 | TRBD2 | TRBV14 | TGTGCCAGCAGCAAAAGGGGCACTAGCGGGACCAGAGCAGATACGCAGTATTTT | CASSKRGTSGTRADTQYF